The 26 T cell receptor beta chains below come from one sample, sequenced in a study of control samples from healthy donors and cancer patients. Libraries were prepared by immunoSEQ multiplex PCR; TCRdb keeps only in-frame clonotypes and omits some of them. Of some 94,000 clones in the sample, around 83% were seen once. The source material was blood. Receptors were obtained from a woman aged 45-65 years in good health.

V and J are TRBV7-8 and TRBJ2-7; D possibly corresponds to TRBD1 (6 bases). This CDR3 is 14 amino acids long. The V and J ends lost 4 bases and 0 bases respectively, with 10 bases between them. Germline values: CDR1 SGHVS, CDR2 FQNEAQ. This chain's CDR3 is CASSSTGTSYEQYF. The CDR3 DNA follows: TGTGCCAGCAGCTCCACAGGGACCTCCTACGAGCAGTACTTC. The complete variable domain, with remaining parts taken from reference TRBV7-8 and TRBJ2-7, reads GAGVSQSPRYKVAKRGQDVALRCDPISGHVSLFWYQQALGQGPEFLTYFQNEAQLDKSGLPSDRFFAERPEGSVSTLKIQRTQQEDSAVYLCASSSTGTSYEQYFGPGTRLTVT.

CDR3 nucleotides: TGTGCCATCAGTGATCCCGGGACTCCTACGCAGTATTTT. Protein product: CAISDPGTPTQYF. The rearrangement links TRBV10-3 to TRBJ2-3, with D possibly matching TRBD2 (6 bases). V was cut by 3 bases and J by 8 bases, with 12 bases left in between. CDR3 size: 13 residues. Germline values: CDR1 ENHRY, CDR2 SYGVKD.

J is TRBJ1-3 and V is TRBV15; D remains unclear. Trimming left V 0 bases short and J 0 bases short, with 12 bases between. The germline V gene has CDR1 LNHNV and CDR2 YYDKDF (reference sequence). This CDR3 is built from 17 residues. This chain's CDR3 is CATSRDLAVGSGNTIYF. The CDR3 DNA follows: TGTGCCACCAGCAGAGATCTGGCAGTAGGCTCTGGAAACACCATATATTTT.

The chain is built from TRBV2 and TRBJ2-7; 10 bases are shared with TRBD1. V shed 4 bases, J shed 5 bases, and the junction held 8 bases outside the gene matches. CDR3 length: 15 residues. Per germline, CDR1 SNHLY and CDR2 FYNNEI. CDR3 DNA: TGTGCCAGCAGTGCCCCGGGACAGGGGTACCACGAGCAGTACTTC. Protein product: CASSAPGQGYHEQYF.

The genes are TRBV3-1 (or the pseudogene TRBV3-2) and TRBJ2-3; D is uncertain. V was cut by 0 bases and J by 2 bases, with 12 bases left in between. The CDR3 is made up of 16 amino acids. Germline V gene lookup returns CDR1 LGHDT and CDR2 YNNKEL (reference sequence). CDR3 loop: CASSQDTASYTDTQYF. The CDR3, as DNA: TGTGCCAGCAGCCAAGATACCGCTTCCTACACAGATACGCAGTATTTT.

Only one count was recorded for this clone. V and J are TRBV6-8 and TRBJ2-7, with 9 bases that match TRBD1. Germline loops: CDR1 MNHGY, CDR2 SAAAGT. The CDR3 spans 14 residues. Trimming took 5 bases from V and 7 from J; bases not matched to a gene: 9. The CDR3 sequence: CASSGTGTGREQYF. CDR3 sequence (DNA): TGTGCCAGCAGTGGGACCGGGACAGGGCGGGAGCAGTACTTC.

The chain uses TRBV28 and TRBJ2-2, with 11 bases that match TRBD2. The CDR3 has 14 amino acids. V trimming: 4 bases; J trimming: 15 bases; junction bases outside the gene matches: 10. Germline V CDR1 and CDR2: MDHEN, SYDVKM. The CDR3 here is CASSSSGRPVGMFF. The CDR3 region has the DNA TGTGCCAGCAGTTCTAGCGGGAGGCCCGTTGGGATGTTTTTT. The variable domain in full, with the rest retrieved from reference TRBV28 and TRBJ2-2, is DVKVTQSSRYLVKRTGEKVFLECVQDMDHENMFWYRQDPGLGLRLIYFSYDVKMKEKGDIPEGYSVSREKKERFSLILESASTNQTSMYLCASSSSGRPVGMFFGEGSRLTVL.

V usage is TRBV7-2 and J usage is TRBJ1-1; D possibly corresponds to TRBD1 (6 bases). Deletions cut 6 bases from V and 7 bases from J, with 15 bases between. The CDR3 loop spans 13 amino acids. The germline V gene has CDR1 SGHTA and CDR2 FQGNSA. CDR3 DNA sequence: TGTGCCAGCAGTCCTGGGGGGCGGGGTGAAGCTTTCTTT. This sequence encodes CASSPGGRGEAFF. The full variable domain, completed using reference TRBV7-2 and TRBJ1-1, is GAGVSQSPSNKVTEKGKDVELRCDPISGHTALYWYRQSLGQGLEFLIYFQGNSAPDKSGLPSDRFSAERTGGSVSTLTIQRTQQEDSAVYLCASSPGGRGEAFFGQGTRLTVV.

This clone occurred a few times. V usage is TRBV28 and J usage is TRBJ2-2; D is unresolved. Germline V CDR1 and CDR2: MDHEN, SYDVKM. The germline V and J ends were trimmed by 8 bases and 1 base, with 14 bases remaining between them. CDR3 length: 15 residues. In DNA, the CDR3 is TGTGCCAGCCGGGTCCGCGAGGTGAACACCGGGGAGCTGTTTTTT. The encoded protein is CASRVREVNTGELFF.

The rearrangement links TRBV4-3 to TRBJ2-5; 10 bases map to TRBD1. Germline V gene data show CDR1 as LGHNA and CDR2 as YSLEER. This CDR3 has 16 amino acids. The V and J ends lost 1 base and 4 bases, in that order; junction bases with no gene match: 6. CDR3 in DNA: TGCGCCAGCAGCCAAGTCTGGACAGGGGGGCGAGAGACCCAGTACTTC. Protein sequence: CASSQVWTGGRETQYF.

The rearrangement joins TRBV7-2 to TRBJ1-6, with D possibly matching TRBD1 (5 bases). Trimming shortened V by 4 bases and J by 7 bases, and 14 bases separated the two germline ends. CDR1 is SGHTA, CDR2 FQGNSA, per germline. CDR3 length: 15 residues. This chain's CDR3 is CASSSQGGQNSPLHF. The CDR3 DNA is TGTGCCAGCAGCTCCCAGGGAGGTCAGAATTCACCCCTCCACTTT.

V is TRBV5-4 and J is TRBJ1-6; no reliable D call. The CDR3 totals 11 residues. Deletions cut 4 bases from V and 15 bases from J, with 11 bases between. The V gene's germline CDR1 is SGHNT and CDR2 YYREEE (reference sequence). CDR3 nucleotides: TGTGCCAGCAGCAAAGGAGGCCTCCTCCACTTT. As protein: CASSKGGLLHF.

The chain joins TRBV14 to TRBJ1-3; weak D call: TRBD1 (5 bases). V dropped 0 bases and J dropped 0 bases, with 15 bases sitting between them. The CDR3 has 18 amino acids. In germline, CDR1 is SGHDN, CDR2 FVKESK. The CDR3 DNA reads TGTGCCAGCAGCCAAGACAGGGTAGACTCGAGCTCTGGAAACACCATATATTTT. It yields the protein CASSQDRVDSSSGNTIYF.

The V gene is TRBV19, the J gene TRBJ2-1; 10 bases align to TRBD1. The germline gives CDR1 LNHDA, CDR2 SQIVND (reference sequence). The CDR3 runs to 16 residues. V dropped 6 bases and J dropped 6; count of bases not matched to a gene: 11. The CDR3, as DNA: TGTGCCAGTAGAGGGGCCGGGACAGGGGTGATCAATGAGCAGTTCTTC. Amino acids: CASRGAGTGVINEQFF.

The rearrangement joins TRBV20-1 to TRBJ2-5; D is unresolved. Trimming shortened V by 7 bases and J by 3 bases, and 9 bases separated the two germline ends. CDR1 is DFQATT and CDR2 is SNEGSKA in the germline V gene (reference sequence). The CDR3 totals 11 residues. CDR3 nucleotide sequence: TGCAGTGGGACGGAGAAAGAGACCCAGTACTTC. Translating it yields CSGTEKETQYF.

The rearrangement joins TRBV4-3 to TRBJ2-7, with 9 nucleotides matching TRBD1. Germline V gene data show CDR1 as LGHNA and CDR2 as YSLEER. V lost 3 bases, J lost 5 bases, and 11 bases stayed unmatched. CDR3 length: 16 amino acids. Written as DNA, the CDR3 is TGCGCCAGCAGCCACCGACTACAGGGGGCAGGGAACGAGCAGTACTTC. It is translated as CASSHRLQGAGNEQYF.

The chain combines TRBV7-2 with TRBJ2-7; D ambiguous. The assigned J gene may be wrong: the sequence end matches TRBJ2-5 better. This CDR3 has 14 amino acids. Germline values: CDR1 SGHTA, CDR2 FQGNSA. CDR3 protein: CASSLGHQRKTQYF. CDR3 sequence (DNA): TGTGCCAGCAGCTTAGGCCACCAAAGAAAGACCCAGTACTTC.

The V call is TRBV4-2, the J call TRBJ2-5; D is possibly TRBD1 (7 bases). The CDR3 extends over 15 amino acids. Germline-derived CDR1 and CDR2 are LGHNA and YNFKEQ. V was trimmed by 5 bases and J by 5 bases, leaving 18 bases between them. In DNA, the CDR3 is TGTGCCAGCAGCATAGCCCAGGCAGGGGGGGAGACCCAGTACTTC. Translated: CASSIAQAGGETQYF.

The genes are TRBV18 and TRBJ2-7; D gene unclear. This CDR3 region has 11 residues. The germline CDR1 and CDR2 sequences are KGHSH and LQKENI. Trimming pared 6 bases from V and 3 bases from J, leaving 6 bases between. This chain's CDR3 is CASSLNYEQYF. CDR3 nucleotides: TGTGCCAGCTCCCTCAACTACGAGCAGTACTTC.

In its sample, this clone was seen once. This chain connects TRBV6-5 to TRBJ1-2, with a weak D call TRBD1 (6 bases). V was clipped by 5 bases and J by 3 bases, with 16 bases between them. Germline V CDR1 and CDR2: MNHEY, SVGAGI. This CDR3 region has 15 residues. Here the CDR3 DNA reads TGTGCCAGCAGTCCTCAAGGACAGACCTACTATGGCTACACCTTC. Translated, it gives CASSPQGQTYYGYTF.

This clone occurred once. The V gene is TRBV14, the J gene TRBJ2-3; 9 nucleotides agree with TRBD2. V was pared by 6 bases and J by 2 bases, with 3 bases of the junction left unmatched. The germline gives CDR1 SGHDN, CDR2 FVKESK. The CDR3 covers 14 residues. CDR3 in DNA: TGTGCCAGCAGGCTAGCGGGGAACACAGATACGCAGTATTTT. Its translation: CASRLAGNTDTQYF.

This clone was observed once. This sequence joins TRBV7-9 and TRBJ1-1, with a weak D call TRBD1 (6 bases). The germline V gene has CDR1 SEHNR and CDR2 FQNEAQ (reference sequence). The CDR3 loop spans 15 amino acids. Trimming stripped 5 bases from V and 3 bases from J, with 16 bases between. CDR3: CASSLYRAGDTEAFF. The CDR3 nucleotides read TGTGCCAGCAGCCTATACAGGGCGGGAGACACTGAAGCTTTCTTT.

The gene calls are TRBV12-3 or TRBV12-4 and TRBJ2-7, with D unclear. The length of the CDR3 is 13 residues. V shed 6 bases and J shed 6 bases, with 15 bases lying between them. The CDR3 DNA is TGTGCCAGCAGGGGCCTTAGTTTGGTCGAGCAGTACTTC. Translated: CASRGLSLVEQYF.

This chain connects TRBV4-2 to TRBJ2-7; the match to TRBD2 covers 12 bases. The CDR3 has 15 amino acids. The V gene end was trimmed by 1 base and the J gene end by 7 bases; junction bases not matched to a gene: 5. Germline V lookup: CDR1 LGHNA, CDR2 YNFKEQ. CDR3 nucleotides: TGTGCCAGCAGCCAAGGACTAGCGGGAGTTTCAGAGCAGTACTTC. It yields the protein CASSQGLAGVSEQYF.

CDR3 residues: CASSQVLGTEAFF. CDR3 coding DNA: TGTGCCAGCAGCCAAGTGCTGGGGACTGAAGCTTTCTTT. The genes are TRBV3-1 (or the pseudogene TRBV3-2) and TRBJ1-1; D is unclear. The CDR3 spans 13 residues. From germline, CDR1 is LGHDT and CDR2 YNNKEL (reference sequence). Trimming removed 1 base from V and 5 bases from J, with 8 bases in between.

This rearrangement joins TRBV7-2 to TRBJ1-3; the match to TRBD1 covers 7 bases. Looked up from germline, CDR1 is SGHTA and CDR2 is FQGNSA. The V segment lost 5 bases and the J segment 6 bases; nucleotides outside the gene matches: 7. This CDR3 region has 14 residues. CDR3 nucleotides: TGTGCCAGCAGCCCGGGACAGTGGCAAAACACCATATATTTT. This gives the protein CASSPGQWQNTIYF. The full variable domain, its missing parts supplied by reference TRBV7-2 and TRBJ1-3, is GAGVSQSPSNKVTEKGKDVELRCDPISGHTALYWYRQSLGQGLEFLIYFQGNSAPDKSGLPSDRFSAERTGGSVSTLTIQRTQQEDSAVYLCASSPGQWQNTIYFGEGSWLTVV.